This TCR beta chain was sequenced during a study of cytomegalovirus exposure and HLA in healthy donors. The PCR was carried out with 60 Vbeta primers and 13 Jbeta primers. Generated by immunoSEQ multiplex PCR, the TCRdb table keeps only in-frame clones and is missing some. The sample carries more than 110,000 clones, 73% recorded once. The CDR3 sequence is 13 residues long. V lost 4 bases to trimming and J lost 7 bases, with 14 bases between them. From germline, CDR1 is SGHRS and CDR2 YFSETQ. This clone appeared a single time. The rearrangement links TRBV5-1 to TRBJ1-2; D is undetermined. The sample was PBMCs. The receptor was isolated from a human donor in good health. DNA of the CDR3: TGCGCCAGCAGCATCGACGGGGAGGGTGGCTACACCTTC. Translating gives CASSIDGEGGYTF.